These 21 T cell receptor beta chains were all obtained from the same sample, sequenced in a study of human T cells and chemical hapten exposure. Via MiXCR, TCRdb re-called the RACE reads, giving one row per CDR3 protein. The sample has about 90,000 distinct CDR3 sequences, roughly 10% seen once. Indicated time point: patch test 3, about 24 weeks after DPC sensitization. Treatment denoted: therapeutic diphenylcyclopropenone sensitization with weekly scalp DPC. Specimen: whole blood, collected in connection with sensitization to the hapten diphenylcyclopropenone (DPC). The receptor source for this set is a woman in her twenties or thirties with alopecia areata. Some clones in this sample may be carry-over from other donors' samples.

This clonotype was detected a few times. The V and J genes are TRBV9 and TRBJ2-1; D assignment may be TRBD1 or TRBD2 (5 bases each). Germline loops: CDR1 SGDLS, CDR2 YYNGEE. V lost 4 bases to trimming and J lost 4 bases, with 18 bases between them. This CDR3 contains 16 residues. This CDR3 is CASSPRTGRYYNEQFF. The CDR3 DNA sequence: TGTGCCAGCAGCCCGCGAACGGGACGTTATTACAATGAGCAGTTCTTC. Supplemented by reference TRBV9 and TRBJ2-1, the full variable domain reads DSGVTQTPKHLITATGQRVTLRCSPRSGDLSVYWYQQSLDQGLQFLIQYYNGEERAKGNILERFSAQQFPDLHSELNLSSLELGDSALYFCASSPRTGRYYNEQFFGPGTRLTVL.

The chain employs TRBV18 and TRBJ2-5; TRBD1 aligns across 8 bases. V dropped 4 bases and J dropped 1; count of bases not matched to a gene: 5. Germline V gene data show CDR1 as KGHSH and CDR2 as LQKENI. The CDR3 consists of 15 residues. CDR3 residues: CASSRDRGSQETQYF. As DNA, the CDR3 is TGTGCCAGCTCACGCGACAGGGGATCCCAAGAGACCCAGTACTTC.

The rearrangement joins TRBV5-1 to TRBJ2-1; 10 nucleotides agree with TRBD1. The length of the CDR3 is 17 residues. Germline V gene lookup returns CDR1 SGHRS and CDR2 YFSETQ. J gave up 5 bases and V 4 bases, and 12 bases lay outside the gene matches. The CDR3 region is CASSPPYGTGENNEQFF. Here the CDR3 DNA reads TGCGCCAGCAGCCCGCCGTACGGGACAGGGGAGAACAATGAGCAGTTCTTC. The full variable domain, in which reference TRBV5-1 and TRBJ2-1 provide the parts outside the CDR3, is KAGVTQTPRYLIKTRGQQVTLSCSPISGHRSVSWYQQTPGQGLQFLFEYFSETQRNKGNFPGRFSGRQFSNSRSEMNVSTLELGDSALYLCASSPPYGTGENNEQFFGPGTRLTVL.

This clonotype was seen at least ten times. The rearrangement links TRBV9 to TRBJ2-1; 11 nucleotides match TRBD2. CDR1 SGDLS and CDR2 YYNGEE come from the germline V gene. The CDR3 loop spans 16 amino acids. The J segment lost 7 bases and the V segment lost 0 bases, leaving 6 bases of the junction unmatched. The CDR3: CASSVGLAGWGNEQFF. DNA for the CDR3: TGTGCCAGCAGCGTAGGACTAGCGGGATGGGGGAATGAGCAGTTCTTC. The variable domain in full, completed from reference TRBV9 and TRBJ2-1, reads DSGVTQTPKHLITATGQRVTLRCSPRSGDLSVYWYQQSLDQGLQFLIQYYNGEERAKGNILERFSAQQFPDLHSELNLSSLELGDSALYFCASSVGLAGWGNEQFFGPGTRLTVL.

The rearrangement uses TRBV6-1 and TRBJ2-2; D remains ambiguous. Germline CDR1 and CDR2: MNHNS and SASEGT. V lost 1 base and J 1 base, leaving 7 bases between the germline ends. This CDR3 region has 15 residues. As DNA, the CDR3 is TGTGCCAGCAGTGAAGTCCCAGGGAACACCGGGGAGCTGTTTTTT. As protein: CASSEVPGNTGELFF.

This clonotype has only a few counts. V gene TRBV20-1 combines with J gene TRBJ2-3, with D hard to call. The germline V gene encodes CDR1 DFQATT and CDR2 SNEGSKA (reference sequence). Trimming stripped 3 bases from V and 2 bases from J, with 6 bases between. The CDR3 contains 12 residues. CDR3 region: CSASPVTDTQYF. CDR3 DNA sequence: TGCAGTGCTAGCCCTGTCACAGATACGCAGTATTTT.

This clonotype was seen many times. This sequence joins TRBV7-8 and TRBJ1-4; the D gene is possibly TRBD1 (5 bases). The V and J ends lost 3 bases and 6 bases respectively, with 8 bases between them. CDR1 is SGHVS and CDR2 is FQNEAQ in the germline V gene. This CDR3 has 13 residues. DNA for the CDR3: TGTGCCAGCAGCTTCCGGGGGGATGAAAAACTGTTTTTT. As protein: CASSFRGDEKLFF.

This clonotype was observed many times. The rearrangement links TRBV27 to TRBJ1-5; D possibly corresponds to TRBD1 (5 bases). Between the trimmed V and J ends, which lost 6 bases and 0 bases, there was a span of 9 bases. The CDR3 extends over 14 amino acids. The germline V gene has CDR1 MNHEY and CDR2 SMNVEV (reference sequence). CDR3 sequence reads: CASSRDLSNQPQHF. CDR3 nucleotides: TGTGCCAGCAGCAGGGACCTTAGCAATCAGCCCCAGCATTTT.

This clonotype was counted only a few times. This sequence joins TRBV30 and TRBJ2-7; 9 positions agree with TRBD1. From germline, CDR1 is GTSNPN and CDR2 SVGIG (reference sequence). V was clipped by 0 bases and J by 1 base; unmatched bases: 1. The CDR3 is made up of 14 amino acids. CDR3 amino acids: CAWSVGTGSYEQYF. The CDR3 nucleotides read TGTGCCTGGAGTGTAGGGACAGGGTCCTACGAGCAGTACTTC.

The sample holds many counts of this clonotype. This sequence joins TRBV12-3 or TRBV12-4 and TRBJ1-1, with 12 bases matching TRBD1. The V and J ends lost 5 bases and 1 base, in that order; junction bases with no gene match: 11. This CDR3 comprises 18 residues. CDR3 sequence: CASSPTGTGGKSNTEAFF. The CDR3 DNA reads TGTGCCAGCAGTCCTACCGGGACAGGGGGCAAATCGAACACTGAAGCTTTCTTT.

This clonotype occurred many times. The chain couples TRBV11-1 to TRBJ2-3; 9 positions agree with TRBD1. CDR1 is SGHAT, CDR2 FQDESV, per germline (reference sequence). V gave up 11 bases and J gave up 2 bases; unmatched junction bases: 8. This CDR3 has 14 residues. The CDR3 DNA reads as TGTGCCGCGGGGACAGGGAGCTACACAGATACGCAGTATTTT. Its protein is CAAGTGSYTDTQYF.

This clonotype came up a few times. V and J are TRBV2 and TRBJ2-1; 8 nucleotides match TRBD2. J gave up 5 bases and V 2 bases, and 8 bases lay outside the gene matches. CDR3 length: 16 residues. CDR1 and CDR2 (germline): SNHLY, FYNNEI. The CDR3 here is CASSETAGDRDNEQFF. CDR3 nucleotide sequence: TGTGCCAGCAGTGAAACAGCGGGGGATCGCGACAATGAGCAGTTCTTC.

This clonotype was observed many times. V is TRBV19 and J is TRBJ2-1; the D gene is possibly TRBD1 (6 bases). CDR1 and CDR2 (germline): LNHDA, SQIVND (reference sequence). V lost 9 bases, J lost 0 bases, and 15 bases lay in between. The CDR3 loop spans 15 amino acids. CDR3 bases: TGTGCCAGCCATTCCGGGACACCCTCCTACAATGAGCAGTTCTTC. Its protein is CASHSGTPSYNEQFF.

This rearrangement joins TRBV4-3 to TRBJ1-1, with D unclear. V was cut by 0 bases and J by 7 bases, with 9 bases left in between. The CDR3 runs to 13 residues. Germline V gene lookup returns CDR1 LGHNA and CDR2 YSLEER. The CDR3 bases are TGCGCCAGCAGCCAAGATCTGGGCAGTGAAGCTTTCTTT. It yields the protein CASSQDLGSEAFF.

In its sample, this clonotype was seen a few times. V gene TRBV19 combines with J gene TRBJ2-2; D is unclear. This CDR3 contains 14 residues. Trimming removed 11 bases at V and 3 bases at J, with 16 bases between. CDR1 is LNHDA and CDR2 is SQIVND in the germline V gene (reference sequence). CDR3 loop: CAARPGRDTGELFF. In nucleotides, the CDR3 is TGTGCCGCCCGTCCGGGTCGTGACACCGGGGAGCTGTTTTTT.

This clonotype was counted at least ten times. At one of its ends the junction is not consistent with the germline gene, which may arise from a read error. This rearrangement joins TRBV28 to TRBJ1-5; weak D call: TRBD1 (6 bases). The CDR3 is 13 amino acids. In germline, CDR1 is MDHEN, CDR2 SYDVKM. In DNA, the CDR3 is TGCGCCAGCAGCTTGACAGGAAATCAGCCCCAGCATTTT. Its translation is CASSLTGNQPQHF.

This clonotype was seen a handful of times. The rearrangement uses TRBV13 and TRBJ2-7; TRBD1 agrees at 8 bases. The CDR3 consists of 15 residues. V trimming: 4 bases; J trimming: 4 bases; junction bases outside the gene matches: 9. Per germline, CDR1 PRHDT and CDR2 FYEKMQ (reference sequence). DNA for the CDR3: TGTGCCAGCAGCTGCCCTGGGACAGGCTTTTACGAGCAGTACGTC. Its protein product is CASSCPGTGFYEQYV.

In its sample, this clonotype was seen many times. V is TRBV7-9 and J is TRBJ2-1; TRBD1 is a possible D gene (6 bases). The CDR3 consists of 15 residues. V was shortened by 4 bases and J by 7 bases, with 17 bases between the two germline ends. From germline, CDR1 is SEHNR and CDR2 FQNEAQ (reference sequence). The CDR3 DNA follows: TGTGCCAGCAGCTCCGGACAGACACGGGGTAATGAGCAGTTCTTC. Encoded protein: CASSSGQTRGNEQFF.

This clonotype was counted ten times or more. The CDR3 is CASSPSGTNYGYTF. The CDR3 DNA sequence: TGTGCCAGCTCACCCTCCGGAACTAACTATGGCTACACCTTC. The chain uses TRBV18 and TRBJ1-2; D not resolved. The V end lost 3 bases, the J end lost 0 bases, and 8 bases lay between the germline ends. Germline V gives CDR1 KGHSH, CDR2 LQKENI. This CDR3 has 14 amino acids.

This clonotype was counted between two and nine times. J is TRBJ1-5 and V is TRBV10-2, with D possibly being TRBD1 (6 bases). The V gene lost 3 bases and the J gene lost 5 bases, with 11 bases spanning the gap. CDR1 is WSHSY and CDR2 is SAAADI in the germline V gene. The CDR3 covers 14 residues. CDR3 region: CASSEQGPHQPQHF. DNA of the CDR3: TGCGCCAGCAGTGAACAGGGCCCGCATCAGCCCCAGCATTTT.

This clonotype was observed a handful of times. This may be a read error: a much more frequent sequence differs by one nucleotide. The chain has TRBV12-3 or TRBV12-4 and TRBJ1-1; the D is unclear. Trimming left V 5 bases short and J 5 bases short, with 12 bases between. This CDR3 has 13 residues. The CDR3 DNA reads as TGTGCCAGCAGTCCCCAAGGAAAGACTGAAGCTTTCTTT. Amino acid sequence: CASSPQGKTEAFF.